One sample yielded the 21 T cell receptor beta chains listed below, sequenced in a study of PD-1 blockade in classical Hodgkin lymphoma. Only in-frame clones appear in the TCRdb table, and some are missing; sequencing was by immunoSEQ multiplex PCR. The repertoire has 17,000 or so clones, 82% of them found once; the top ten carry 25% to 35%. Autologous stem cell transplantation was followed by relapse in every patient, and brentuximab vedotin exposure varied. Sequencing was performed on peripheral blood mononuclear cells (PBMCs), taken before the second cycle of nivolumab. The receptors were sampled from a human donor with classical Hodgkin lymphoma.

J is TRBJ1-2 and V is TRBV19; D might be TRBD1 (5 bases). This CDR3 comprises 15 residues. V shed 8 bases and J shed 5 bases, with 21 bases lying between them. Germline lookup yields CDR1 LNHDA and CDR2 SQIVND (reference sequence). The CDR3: CASASDSLPLYGYTF. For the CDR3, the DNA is TGTGCCAGTGCCTCCGACAGCCTTCCTTTGTATGGCTACACCTTC.

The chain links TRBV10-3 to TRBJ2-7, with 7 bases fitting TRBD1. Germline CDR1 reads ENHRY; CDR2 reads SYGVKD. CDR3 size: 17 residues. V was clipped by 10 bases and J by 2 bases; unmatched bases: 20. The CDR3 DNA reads TGTGCCACCCGGGACGGAACACTACAGGGGTCCACCTACGAGCAGTACTTC. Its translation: CATRDGTLQGSTYEQYF.

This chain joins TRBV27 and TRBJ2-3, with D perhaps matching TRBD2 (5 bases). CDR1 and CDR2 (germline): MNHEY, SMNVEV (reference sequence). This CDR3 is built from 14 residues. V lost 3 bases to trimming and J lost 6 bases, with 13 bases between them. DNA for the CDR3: TGTGCCAGCAGTTTTAGCGCTCAAGTGGATACGCAGTATTTT. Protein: CASSFSAQVDTQYF.

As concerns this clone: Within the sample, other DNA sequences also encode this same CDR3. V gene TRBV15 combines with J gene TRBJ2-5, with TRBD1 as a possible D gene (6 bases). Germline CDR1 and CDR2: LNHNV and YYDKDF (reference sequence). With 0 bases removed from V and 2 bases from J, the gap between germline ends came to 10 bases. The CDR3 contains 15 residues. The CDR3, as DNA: TGTGCCACCAGCAGAGATCCTGGACAGCAAGAGACCCAGTACTTC. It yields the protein CATSRDPGQQETQYF. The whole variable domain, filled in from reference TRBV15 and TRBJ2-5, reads DAMVIQNPRYQVTQFGKPVTLSCSQTLNHNVMYWYQQKSSQAPKLLFHYYDKDFNNEADTPDNFQSRRPNTSFCFLDIRSPGLGDTAMYLCATSRDPGQQETQYFGPGTRLLVL.

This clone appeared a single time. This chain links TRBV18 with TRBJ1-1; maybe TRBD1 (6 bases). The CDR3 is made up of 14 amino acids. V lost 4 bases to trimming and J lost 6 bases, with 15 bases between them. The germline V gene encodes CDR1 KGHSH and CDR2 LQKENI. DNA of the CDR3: TGTGCCAGCTCACAGACAACAGGGTTCCCTGAAGCTTTCTTT. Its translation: CASSQTTGFPEAFF. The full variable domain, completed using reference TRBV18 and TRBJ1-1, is NAGVMQNPRHLVRRRGQEARLRCSPMKGHSHVYWYRQLPEEGLKFMVYLQKENIIDESGMPKERFSAEFPKEGPSILRIQQVVRGDSAAYFCASSQTTGFPEAFFGQGTRLTVV.

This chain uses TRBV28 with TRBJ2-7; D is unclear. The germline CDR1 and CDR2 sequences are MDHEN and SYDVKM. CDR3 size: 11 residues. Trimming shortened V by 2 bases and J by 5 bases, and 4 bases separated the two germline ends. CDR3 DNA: TGTGCCAGCAGTTTAATCAACGAGCAGTACTTC. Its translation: CASSLINEQYF.

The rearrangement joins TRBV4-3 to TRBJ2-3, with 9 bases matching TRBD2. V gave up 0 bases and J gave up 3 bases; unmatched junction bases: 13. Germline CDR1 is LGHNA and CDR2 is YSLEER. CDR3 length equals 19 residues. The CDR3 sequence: CASSQDLNNAGGQTDTQYF. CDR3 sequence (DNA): TGCGCCAGCAGCCAAGATCTCAACAACGCGGGGGGGCAGACAGATACGCAGTATTTT.

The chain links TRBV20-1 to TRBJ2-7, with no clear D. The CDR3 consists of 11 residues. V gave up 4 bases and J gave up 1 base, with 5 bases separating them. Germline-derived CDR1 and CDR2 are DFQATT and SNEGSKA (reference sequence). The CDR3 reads CSATKSYEQYF. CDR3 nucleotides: TGCAGTGCTACTAAGTCCTACGAGCAGTACTTC.

The CDR3 loop reads CASGRLLRTDTQYF. The CDR3 coding sequence is TGTGCCAGCGGAAGGCTACTTAGGACAGATACGCAGTATTTT. The J gene is TRBJ2-3, the V gene TRBV5-4; D remains ambiguous. This CDR3 has 14 residues. The germline V and J ends were trimmed by 7 bases and 3 bases, with 15 bases remaining between them. In germline, CDR1 is SGHNT, CDR2 YYREEE (reference sequence).

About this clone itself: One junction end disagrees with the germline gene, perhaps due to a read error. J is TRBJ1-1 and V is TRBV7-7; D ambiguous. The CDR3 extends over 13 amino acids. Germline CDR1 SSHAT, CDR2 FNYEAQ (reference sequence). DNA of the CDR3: TGTGCTAGCAGCTCCCACTTCAACACTGAAGCTTTCTTT. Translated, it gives CASSSHFNTEAFF.

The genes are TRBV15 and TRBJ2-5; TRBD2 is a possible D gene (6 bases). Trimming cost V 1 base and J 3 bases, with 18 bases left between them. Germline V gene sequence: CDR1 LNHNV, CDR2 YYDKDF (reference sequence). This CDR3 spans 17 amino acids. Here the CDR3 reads CATSRVHPRLAKETQYF. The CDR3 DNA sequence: TGTGCCACCAGCAGAGTCCACCCGAGGCTAGCGAAAGAGACCCAGTACTTC. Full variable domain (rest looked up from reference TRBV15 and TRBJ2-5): DAMVIQNPRYQVTQFGKPVTLSCSQTLNHNVMYWYQQKSSQAPKLLFHYYDKDFNNEADTPDNFQSRRPNTSFCFLDIRSPGLGDTAMYLCATSRVHPRLAKETQYFGPGTRLLVL.

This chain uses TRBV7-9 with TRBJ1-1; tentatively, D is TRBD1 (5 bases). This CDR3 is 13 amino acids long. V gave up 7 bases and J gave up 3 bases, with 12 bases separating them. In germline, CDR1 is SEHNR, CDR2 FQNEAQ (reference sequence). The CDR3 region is CASNPGTDTEAFF. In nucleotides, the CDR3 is TGTGCCAGCAATCCCGGGACGGACACTGAAGCTTTCTTT.

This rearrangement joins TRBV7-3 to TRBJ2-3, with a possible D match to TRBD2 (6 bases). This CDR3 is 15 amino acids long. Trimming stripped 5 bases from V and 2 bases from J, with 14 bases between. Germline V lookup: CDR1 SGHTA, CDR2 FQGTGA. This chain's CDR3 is CASSLFRGNTDTQYF. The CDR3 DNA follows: TGTGCCAGCAGCCTCTTTCGGGGGAACACAGATACGCAGTATTTT.

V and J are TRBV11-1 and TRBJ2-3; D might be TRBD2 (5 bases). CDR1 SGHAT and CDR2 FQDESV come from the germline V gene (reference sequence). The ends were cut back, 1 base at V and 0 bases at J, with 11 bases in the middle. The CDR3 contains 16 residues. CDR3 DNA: TGTGCCAGCAGCTTAGAGGCGGGCCCTAGCACAGATACGCAGTATTTT. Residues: CASSLEAGPSTDTQYF. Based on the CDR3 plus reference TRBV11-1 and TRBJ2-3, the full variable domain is EAEVAQSPRYKITEKSQAVAFWCDPISGHATLYWYRQILGQGPELLVQFQDESVVDDSQLPKDRFSAERLKGVDSTLKIQPAELGDSAMYLCASSLEAGPSTDTQYFGPGTRLTVL.

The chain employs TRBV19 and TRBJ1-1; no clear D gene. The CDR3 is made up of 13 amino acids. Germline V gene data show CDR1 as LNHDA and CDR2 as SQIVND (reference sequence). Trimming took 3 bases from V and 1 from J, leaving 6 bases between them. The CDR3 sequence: CASSINGNTEAFF. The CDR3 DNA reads TGTGCCAGTAGTATTAATGGGAACACTGAAGCTTTCTTT.

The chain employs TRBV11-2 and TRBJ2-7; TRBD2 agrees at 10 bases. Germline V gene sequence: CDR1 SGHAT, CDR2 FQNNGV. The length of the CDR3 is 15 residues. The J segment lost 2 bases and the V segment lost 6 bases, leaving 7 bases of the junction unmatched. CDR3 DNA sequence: TGTGCCAGCAGTGTGACTAGCGGGCCGACCTACGAGCAGTACTTC. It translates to CASSVTSGPTYEQYF.

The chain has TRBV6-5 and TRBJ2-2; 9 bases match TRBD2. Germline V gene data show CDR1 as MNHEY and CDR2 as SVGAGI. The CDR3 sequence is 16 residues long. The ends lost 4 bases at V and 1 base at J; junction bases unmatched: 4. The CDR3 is CASSLGLAQNTGELFF. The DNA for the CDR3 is TGTGCCAGCAGTTTGGGACTAGCCCAGAACACCGGGGAGCTGTTTTTT.

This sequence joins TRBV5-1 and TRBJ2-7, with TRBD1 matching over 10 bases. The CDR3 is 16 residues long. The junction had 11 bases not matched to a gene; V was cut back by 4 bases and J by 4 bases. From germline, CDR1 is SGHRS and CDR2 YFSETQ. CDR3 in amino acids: CASSRAEDRGRYEQYF. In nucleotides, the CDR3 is TGCGCCAGCAGCCGGGCCGAGGACAGGGGGAGGTACGAGCAGTACTTC.

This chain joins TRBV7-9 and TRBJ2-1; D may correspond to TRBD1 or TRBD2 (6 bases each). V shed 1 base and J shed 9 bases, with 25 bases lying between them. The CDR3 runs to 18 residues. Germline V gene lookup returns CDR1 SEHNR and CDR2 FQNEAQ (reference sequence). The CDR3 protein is CASSLGTSGPGAGGEQFF. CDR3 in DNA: TGTGCCAGCAGCTTAGGTACGAGTGGTCCGGGGGCCGGGGGTGAGCAGTTCTTC.

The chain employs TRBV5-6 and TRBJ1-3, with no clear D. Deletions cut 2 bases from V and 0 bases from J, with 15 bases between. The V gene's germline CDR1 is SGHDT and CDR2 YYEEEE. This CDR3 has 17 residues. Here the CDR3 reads CASSFGPGRRSGNTIYF. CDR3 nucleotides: TGTGCCAGCAGCTTCGGTCCCGGACGGCGCTCTGGAAACACCATATATTTT.

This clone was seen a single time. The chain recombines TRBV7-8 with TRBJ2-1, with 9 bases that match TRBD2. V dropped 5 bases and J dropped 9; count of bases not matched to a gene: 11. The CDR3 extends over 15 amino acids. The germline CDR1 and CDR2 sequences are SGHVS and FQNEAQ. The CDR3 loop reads CASSPPAGGRGEQFF. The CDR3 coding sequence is TGTGCCAGCAGCCCGCCGGCGGGGGGGCGGGGTGAGCAGTTCTTC.